The sequence of this T cell receptor (beta chain) was determined in a study of T cell responses to AZD1222 COVID-19 vaccine. Notes on the study in general: Close to half of all spike-specific TCRs reportedly target regions of the variants that are unmutated. Baseline seropositivity characterized only a handful of AZD1222 recipients. Clonal diversity may have been underestimated, and the donors were mostly white British, with more females than males.

Regarding this clone: Its antigen is unidentified.

Clones were sequenced by immunoSEQ multiplex PCR, and TCRdb holds only the in-frame ones, with some missing. There are 150,000 to 170,000 clones in the sample; about 85% occur only once, and 3.1% lies in the top ten. The TCR was taken from an adult in good health. This sample comprised peripheral blood, obtained on day 0 of AZD1222 vaccination.

CDR3 sequence: CASSLGTGIGTQYF. The CDR3 DNA follows: TGTGCCAGCAGCTTAGGGACAGGAATAGGGACCCAGTACTTC. The V gene is TRBV7-8, the J gene TRBJ2-5, with 7 positions matching TRBD1. This CDR3 contains 14 residues. Losses at the gene ends were 1 base for V and 7 bases for J; bases not matched to a gene: 6. Germline V gene sequence: CDR1 SGHVS, CDR2 FQNEAQ.